This entry describes one TCR beta chain. V was shortened by 3 bases and J by 5 bases, with 7 bases between the two germline ends. This CDR3 is built from 12 residues. The germline V gene has CDR1 LGHNT and CDR2 FRNRAP. The data derive from a study of blood T cell repertoires in COVID-19. Study-wide background: The United States, Italy and Spain supplied acute and convalescent COVID-19 samples. T cells, B-cell-depleted T cells, or PBMCs provided the cDNA or gDNA that served as material.

Measured with immunoSEQ multiplex PCR; TCRdb has only the in-frame clones, and not every one. The sample records about 200,000 clones, around 80% being singletons. The chain links TRBV12-5 to TRBJ1-2, with D perhaps TRBD1 (5 bases). The specimen sequenced was peripheral blood. This receptor was obtained from a human donor with acute or convalescent COVID-19. The donor label of this sample is uncertain. In nucleotides, the CDR3 is TGTGCTAGTGGTTTTACAGGTTATGGCTACACCTTC. Encoded protein: CASGFTGYGYTF.